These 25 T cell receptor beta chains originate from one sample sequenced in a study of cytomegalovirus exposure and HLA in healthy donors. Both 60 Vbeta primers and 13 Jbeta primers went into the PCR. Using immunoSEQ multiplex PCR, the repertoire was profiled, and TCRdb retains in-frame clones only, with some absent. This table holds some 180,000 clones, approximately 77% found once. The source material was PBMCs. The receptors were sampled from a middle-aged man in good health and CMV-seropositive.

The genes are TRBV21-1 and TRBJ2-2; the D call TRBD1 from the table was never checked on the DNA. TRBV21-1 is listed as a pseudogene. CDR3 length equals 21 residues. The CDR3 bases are TGTGCCAGCACTAACGCCGATCTCCAGGGTCCGCTACCAGTAAACACCGGGGAGCTGTTTTTT. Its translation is CASTNADLQGPLPVNTGELFF.

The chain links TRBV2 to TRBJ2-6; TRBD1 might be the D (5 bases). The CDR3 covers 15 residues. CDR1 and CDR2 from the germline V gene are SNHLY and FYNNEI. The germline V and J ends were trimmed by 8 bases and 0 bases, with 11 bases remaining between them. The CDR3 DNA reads TGTGCCAGCTTAGGACATCTCTCTGGGGCCAACGTCCTGACTTTC. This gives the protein CASLGHLSGANVLTF.

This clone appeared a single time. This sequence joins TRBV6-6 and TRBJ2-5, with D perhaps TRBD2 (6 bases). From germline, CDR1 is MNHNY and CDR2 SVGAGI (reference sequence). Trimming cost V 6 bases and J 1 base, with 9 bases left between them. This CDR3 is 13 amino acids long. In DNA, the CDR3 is TGTGCCAGCAGGGACGGGGGCCAAGAGACCCAGTACTTC. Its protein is CASRDGGQETQYF.

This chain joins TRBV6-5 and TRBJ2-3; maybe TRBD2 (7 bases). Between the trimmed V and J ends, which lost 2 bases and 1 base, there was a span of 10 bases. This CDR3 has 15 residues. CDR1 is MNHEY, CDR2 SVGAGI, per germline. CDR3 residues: CASSYGGAGTDTQYF. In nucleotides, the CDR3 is TGTGCCAGCAGTTACGGGGGGGCGGGCACAGATACGCAGTATTTT.

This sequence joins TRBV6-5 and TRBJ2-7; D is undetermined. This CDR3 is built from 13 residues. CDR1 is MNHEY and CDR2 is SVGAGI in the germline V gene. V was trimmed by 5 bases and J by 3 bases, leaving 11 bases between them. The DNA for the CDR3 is TGTGCCAGCAGTGGATCAGGTTTCTACGAGCAGTACTTC. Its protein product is CASSGSGFYEQYF.

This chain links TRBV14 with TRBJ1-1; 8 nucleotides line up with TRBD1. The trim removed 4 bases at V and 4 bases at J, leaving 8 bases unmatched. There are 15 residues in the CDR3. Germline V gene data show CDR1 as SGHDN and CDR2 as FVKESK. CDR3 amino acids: CASSRSGGAGTEAFF. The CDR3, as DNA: TGTGCCAGCAGCCGATCAGGGGGCGCGGGCACTGAAGCTTTCTTT.

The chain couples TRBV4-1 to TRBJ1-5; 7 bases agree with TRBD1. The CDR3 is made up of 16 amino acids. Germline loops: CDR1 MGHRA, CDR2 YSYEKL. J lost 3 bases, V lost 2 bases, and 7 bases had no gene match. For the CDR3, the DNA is TGCGCCAGCAGCCAACTCGGACAGGTCCCCAATCAGCCCCAGCATTTT. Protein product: CASSQLGQVPNQPQHF.

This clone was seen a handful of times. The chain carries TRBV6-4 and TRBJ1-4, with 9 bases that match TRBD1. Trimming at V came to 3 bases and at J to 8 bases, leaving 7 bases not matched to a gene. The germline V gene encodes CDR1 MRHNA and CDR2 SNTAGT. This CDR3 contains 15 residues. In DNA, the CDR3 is TGTGCCAGCAGTGAAACCGGGACAGGGCCAGAAAAACTGTTTTTT. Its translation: CASSETGTGPEKLFF.

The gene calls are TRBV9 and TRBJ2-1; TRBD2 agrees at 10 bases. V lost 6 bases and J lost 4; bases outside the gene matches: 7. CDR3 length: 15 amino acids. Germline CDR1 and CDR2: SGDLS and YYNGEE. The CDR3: CASNPTSGTYNEQFF. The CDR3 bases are TGTGCCAGCAACCCAACTAGCGGGACTTACAATGAGCAGTTCTTC.

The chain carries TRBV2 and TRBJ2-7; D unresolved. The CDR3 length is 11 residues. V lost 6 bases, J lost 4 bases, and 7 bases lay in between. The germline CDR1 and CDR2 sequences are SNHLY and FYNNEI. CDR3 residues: CASSHTYEQYF. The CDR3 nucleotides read TGTGCCAGCAGCCACACGTACGAGCAGTACTTC.

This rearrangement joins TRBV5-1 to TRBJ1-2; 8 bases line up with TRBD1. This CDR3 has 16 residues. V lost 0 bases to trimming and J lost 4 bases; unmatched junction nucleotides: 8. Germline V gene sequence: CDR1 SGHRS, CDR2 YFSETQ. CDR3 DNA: TGCGCCAGCAGCTTGGTTGGACAGGGTCGTACCTATGGCTACACCTTC. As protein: CASSLVGQGRTYGYTF.

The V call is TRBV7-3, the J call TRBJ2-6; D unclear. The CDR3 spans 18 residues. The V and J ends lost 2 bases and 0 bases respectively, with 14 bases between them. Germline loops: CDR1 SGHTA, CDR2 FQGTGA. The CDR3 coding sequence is TGTGCCAGCAGCTTATTGGCAGGTCTCCCCTCTGGGGCCAACGTCCTGACTTTC. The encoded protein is CASSLLAGLPSGANVLTF.

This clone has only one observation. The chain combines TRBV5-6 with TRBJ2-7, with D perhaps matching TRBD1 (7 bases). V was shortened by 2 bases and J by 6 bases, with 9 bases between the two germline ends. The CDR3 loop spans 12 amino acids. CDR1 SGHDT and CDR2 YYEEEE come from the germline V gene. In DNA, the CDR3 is TGTGCCAGCAGCTTCCAGGGGGGCGAGCAGTACTTC. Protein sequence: CASSFQGGEQYF.

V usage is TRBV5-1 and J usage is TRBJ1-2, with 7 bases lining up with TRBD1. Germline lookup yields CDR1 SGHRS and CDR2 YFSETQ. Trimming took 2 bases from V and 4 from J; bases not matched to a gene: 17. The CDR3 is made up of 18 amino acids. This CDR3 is CASSLRETFSAGGYGYTF. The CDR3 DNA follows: TGCGCCAGCAGCTTACGGGAAACTTTTTCGGCAGGGGGCTATGGCTACACCTTC.

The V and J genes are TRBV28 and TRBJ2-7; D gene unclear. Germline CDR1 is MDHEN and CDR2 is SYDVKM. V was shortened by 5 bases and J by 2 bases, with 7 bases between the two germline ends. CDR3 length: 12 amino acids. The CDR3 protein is CASSAVTYEQYF. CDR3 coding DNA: TGTGCCAGCAGTGCAGTAACCTACGAGCAGTACTTC. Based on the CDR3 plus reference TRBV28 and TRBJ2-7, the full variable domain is DVKVTQSSRYLVKRTGEKVFLECVQDMDHENMFWYRQDPGLGLRLIYFSYDVKMKEKGDIPEGYSVSREKKERFSLILESASTNQTSMYLCASSAVTYEQYFGPGTRLTVT.

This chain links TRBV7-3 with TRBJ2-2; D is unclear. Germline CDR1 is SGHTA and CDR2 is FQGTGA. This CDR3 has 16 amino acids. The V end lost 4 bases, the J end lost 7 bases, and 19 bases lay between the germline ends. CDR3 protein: CASSSRSETLVGELFF. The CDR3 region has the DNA TGTGCCAGCAGCTCAAGATCCGAGACTCTAGTCGGGGAGCTGTTTTTT.

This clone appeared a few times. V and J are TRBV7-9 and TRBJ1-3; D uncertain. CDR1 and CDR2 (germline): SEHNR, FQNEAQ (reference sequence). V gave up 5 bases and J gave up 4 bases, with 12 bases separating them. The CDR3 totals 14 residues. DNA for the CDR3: TGTGCCAGCAGCCCGGACTGGGAAGGAAACACCATATATTTT. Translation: CASSPDWEGNTIYF.

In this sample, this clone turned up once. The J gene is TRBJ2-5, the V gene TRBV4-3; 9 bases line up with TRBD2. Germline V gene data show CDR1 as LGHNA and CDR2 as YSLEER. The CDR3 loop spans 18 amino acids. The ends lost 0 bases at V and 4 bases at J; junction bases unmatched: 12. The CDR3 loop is CASSQDGAGGPVGETQYF. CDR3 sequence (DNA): TGCGCCAGCAGCCAAGATGGGGCGGGAGGGCCAGTAGGAGAGACCCAGTACTTC.

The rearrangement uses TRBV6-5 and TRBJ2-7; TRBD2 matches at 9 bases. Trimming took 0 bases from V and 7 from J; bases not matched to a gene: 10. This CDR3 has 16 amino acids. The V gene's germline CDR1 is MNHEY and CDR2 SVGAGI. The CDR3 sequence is CASSYSTAGGPGEQYF. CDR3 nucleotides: TGTGCCAGCAGTTACTCCACGGCGGGAGGGCCGGGGGAGCAGTACTTC.

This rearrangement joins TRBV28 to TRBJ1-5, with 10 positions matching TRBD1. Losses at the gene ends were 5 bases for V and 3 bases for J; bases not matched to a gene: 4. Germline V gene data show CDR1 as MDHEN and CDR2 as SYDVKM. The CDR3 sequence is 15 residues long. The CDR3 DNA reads TGTGCCAGCAGTACTGACAGGGGGCACAATCAGCCCCAGCATTTT. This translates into CASSTDRGHNQPQHF. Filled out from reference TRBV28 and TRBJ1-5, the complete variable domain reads DVKVTQSSRYLVKRTGEKVFLECVQDMDHENMFWYRQDPGLGLRLIYFSYDVKMKEKGDIPEGYSVSREKKERFSLILESASTNQTSMYLCASSTDRGHNQPQHFGDGTRLSIL.

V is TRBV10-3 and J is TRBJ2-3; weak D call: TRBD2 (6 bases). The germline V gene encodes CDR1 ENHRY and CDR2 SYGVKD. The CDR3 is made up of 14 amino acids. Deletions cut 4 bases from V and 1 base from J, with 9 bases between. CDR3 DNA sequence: TGTGCCATCAGTGTTTCGGGGGGCACAGATACGCAGTATTTT. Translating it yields CAISVSGGTDTQYF.

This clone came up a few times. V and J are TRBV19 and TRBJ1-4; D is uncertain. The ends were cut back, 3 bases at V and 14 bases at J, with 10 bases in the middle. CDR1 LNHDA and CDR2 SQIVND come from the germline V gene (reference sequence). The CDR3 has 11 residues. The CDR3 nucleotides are TGTGCCAGTAGTATCGCCTGGAGCCTGTTTTTT. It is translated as CASSIAWSLFF.

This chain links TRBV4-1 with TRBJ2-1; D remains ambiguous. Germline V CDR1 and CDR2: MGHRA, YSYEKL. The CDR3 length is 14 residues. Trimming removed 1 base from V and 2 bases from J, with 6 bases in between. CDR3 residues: CASSQVTAYNEQFF. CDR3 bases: TGCGCCAGCAGCCAAGTCACAGCCTACAATGAGCAGTTCTTC.

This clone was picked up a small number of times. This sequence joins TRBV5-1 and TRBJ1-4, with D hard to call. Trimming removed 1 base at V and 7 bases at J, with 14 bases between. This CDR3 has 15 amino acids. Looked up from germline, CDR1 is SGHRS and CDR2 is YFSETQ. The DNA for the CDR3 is TGCGCCAGCAGCTTGAATTCCCCCCGGGGTGAAAAACTGTTTTTT. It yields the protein CASSLNSPRGEKLFF.

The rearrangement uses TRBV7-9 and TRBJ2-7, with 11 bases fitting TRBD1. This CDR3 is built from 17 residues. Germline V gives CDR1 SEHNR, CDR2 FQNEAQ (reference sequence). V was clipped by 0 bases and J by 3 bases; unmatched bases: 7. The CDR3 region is CASSLAGTGGVDYEQYF. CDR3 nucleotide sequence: TGTGCCAGCAGCTTAGCGGGGACAGGGGGTGTTGACTACGAGCAGTACTTC.